This T cell receptor (beta chain) is from a study of type 1 regulatory T cells (dated by TCRdb to the early 2020s). About the investigation overall: The study characterized an in vitro protocol that generated a Tr1-enriched, alloantigen-specific CD4 T cell product named T-allo10. Patients with hematological malignancies who were receiving allogeneic hematopoietic stem cell transplantation were the group in which T-allo10 was being clinically evaluated.

Including the terminal cysteine and phenylalanine, the CDR3 comprises 13 residues. Only the CDR3 DNA stays, 39 bases, in frame from base 1. The germline V gene (reference sequence) sets CDR1 to SGHNT and CDR2 to YYREEE. Trimming removed 2 bases from V and 1 base from J, leaving 5 bases between the germline ends. On this clonotype itself: The clone's antigen remains unknown. Per-nucleotide qualities are absent, and no much larger clonotype sits a single base away.

This sample was sequenced with an Illumina MiSeq. TCRdb reran the public reads through fastp at Q25 and MiXCR, keeping productive beta chains. Records with the same CDR3 protein are collapsed into one entry carrying the most frequent genes and DNA. In all, the sample holds fewer than 25,000 distinct CDR3 sequences, and roughly 50% of those were seen once. The top ten constitute around 5% of the sample. This receptor chain uses TRBV5-4 and TRBJ2-3; the D gene is not confidently resolved. The sequencing input was cultured T cells, either the whole culture or a sorted T cell fraction (not recorded which). The receptor was isolated from a human donor in good health. The DNA is TGTGCCAGCAGCTTCGTCGGCACAGATACGCAGTATTTT. The resulting protein is CASSFVGTDTQYF.